These 17 T cell receptor beta chains were all obtained from the same sample, sequenced in a study of Ad26.COV2.S vaccination and SARS-CoV-2 variants. Treatment meaning: approximately 18 received Ad26.COV2.S at low or high dose, single or two shots; about five received placebo; per-sample allocation not given. Sampling occurred on day 63 after the first vaccine or placebo injection. Measured with immunoSEQ multiplex PCR; TCRdb has only the in-frame clones, and not every one. The sample includes 380,000 or so clones, roughly four fifths of them seen just once. The starting material was peripheral blood, obtained in a trial of Ad26.COV2.S vaccine versus placebo. These receptors were obtained from a person aged 18-65 years who received the Ad26.COV2.S COVID-19 vaccine or a placebo.

The rearrangement uses TRBV27 and TRBJ1-4; 9 bases map to TRBD1. This CDR3 comprises 14 residues. Trimming at V came to 3 bases and at J to 7 bases, leaving 3 bases not matched to a gene. The germline gives CDR1 MNHEY, CDR2 SMNVEV (reference sequence). In nucleotides, the CDR3 is TGTGCCAGCAGTTTTGGGACAGGGCCTGAAAAACTGTTTTTT. The encoded protein is CASSFGTGPEKLFF.

This chain joins TRBV7-9 and TRBJ2-3; perhaps TRBD2 as D (5 bases). V lost 5 bases to trimming and J lost 9 bases, with 12 bases between them. The CDR3 is 12 amino acids. CDR1 and CDR2 (germline): SEHNR, FQNEAQ (reference sequence). CDR3 coding DNA: TGTGCCAGCAGCCCTCGGGGAATCACGCAGTATTTT. This gives the protein CASSPRGITQYF.

The rearrangement uses TRBV4-2 and TRBJ2-3; 12 bases match TRBD2. Germline V gene data show CDR1 as LGHNA and CDR2 as YNFKEQ. This CDR3 is 19 amino acids long. The V and J ends lost 1 base and 7 bases, in that order; junction bases with no gene match: 15. In nucleotides, the CDR3 is TGTGCCAGCAGCCAAGCACCAACAGGACTAGCGGGGAGTGGGAATACGCAGTATTTT. It translates to CASSQAPTGLAGSGNTQYF.

This clone was recorded a few times. The chain employs TRBV18 and TRBJ1-1; tentatively, D is TRBD1 (5 bases). V was trimmed by 4 bases and J by 4 bases, leaving 13 bases between them. CDR3 length: 14 residues. Germline V gene sequence: CDR1 KGHSH, CDR2 LQKENI. The DNA for the CDR3 is TGTGCCAGCTCACAACAGGAGAGTCGCACTGAAGCTTTCTTT. Its translation is CASSQQESRTEAFF.

The chain links TRBV30 to TRBJ1-5; 8 nucleotides agree with TRBD1. CDR3 size: 15 residues. In germline, CDR1 is GTSNPN, CDR2 SVGIG (reference sequence). J lost 4 bases, V lost 0 bases, and 5 bases had no gene match. For the CDR3, the DNA is TGTGCCTGGAGTGTCAAAGGACAGGGAAATCAGCCCCAGCATTTT. Translation gives CAWSVKGQGNQPQHF.

Regarding this clone: Germline and junction disagree at one end, which may indicate a read error. V usage is TRBV5-5 and J usage is TRBJ2-2; possibly TRBD1 for D (6 bases). The CDR3 has 16 residues. Looked up from germline, CDR1 is SGHKS and CDR2 is YYEKEE (reference sequence). Here the CDR3 reads CASSLGQGTKTGELFF. The CDR3 DNA sequence: TGTGCCAGCAGCTTGGGGCAGGGGACGAAGACCGGGGAGCTGTTTTTT. The full variable domain, rest sourced from reference TRBV5-5 and TRBJ2-2, is DAGVTQSPTHLIKTRGQQVTLRCSPISGHKSVSWYQQVLGQGPQFIFQYYEKEERGRGNFPDRFSARQFPNYSSELNVNALLLGDSALYLCASSLGQGTKTGELFFGEGSRLTVL.

V gene TRBV10-2 combines with J gene TRBJ2-5; D possibly corresponds to TRBD1 (6 bases). V lost 3 bases, J lost 3 bases, and 14 bases lay in between. The CDR3 totals 15 residues. CDR1 and CDR2 from the germline V gene are WSHSY and SAAADI. The CDR3 region is CASSDQGTPKETQYF. CDR3 DNA sequence: TGCGCCAGCAGTGATCAGGGGACACCGAAAGAGACCCAGTACTTC.

The genes are TRBV19 and TRBJ1-1; unclear D gene. The germline V gene encodes CDR1 LNHDA and CDR2 SQIVND (reference sequence). V lost 4 bases and J 6 bases, leaving 18 bases between the germline ends. CDR3 length: 15 residues. The CDR3 region has the DNA TGTGCCAGTAGTACCCAAATTCAGTGGTCAGCTGAAGCTTTCTTT. Translating it yields CASSTQIQWSAEAFF. Looking up the rest from reference TRBV19 and TRBJ1-1 gives the full variable domain: DGGITQSPKYLFRKEGQNVTLSCEQNLNHDAMYWYRQDPGQGLRLIYYSQIVNDFQKGDIAEGYSVSREKKESFPLTVTSAQKNPTAFYLCASSTQIQWSAEAFFGQGTRLTVV.

This clone occurred once. CDR3 loop: CASTEWGRLYGYTF. The CDR3 DNA is TGTGCCAGCACCGAGTGGGGACGGCTCTATGGCTACACCTTC. The chain is built from TRBV7-2 and TRBJ1-2, with D maybe TRBD1 (5 bases). Looked up from germline, CDR1 is SGHTA and CDR2 is FQGNSA. CDR3 length equals 14 residues. V lost 7 bases and J lost 4, with 16 bases in between.

A few counts support this clone. The CDR3 is CASSLAAGQGDSPLHF. The CDR3 bases are TGTGCCAGCAGCTTAGCGGCAGGACAGGGTGATTCACCCCTCCACTTT. This rearrangement joins TRBV7-2 to TRBJ1-6, with 8 positions matching TRBD1. Germline trimming cut 0 bases from V and 8 bases from J; bases unmatched to any gene: 6. CDR3 size: 16 residues. Per the germline V gene, CDR1 is SGHTA and CDR2 is FQGNSA.

V usage is TRBV27 and J usage is TRBJ2-2; the D gene is possibly TRBD2 (7 bases). CDR1 is MNHEY, CDR2 SMNVEV, per germline (reference sequence). The CDR3 runs 14 residues. V lost 10 bases and J 5 bases, leaving 17 bases between the germline ends. DNA of the CDR3: TGTGCCACCCGAGGGGGGGCCTGGACCGGGGAGCTGTTTTTT. Residues: CATRGGAWTGELFF.

The chain carries TRBV3-1 (or the pseudogene TRBV3-2) and TRBJ1-2, with TRBD1 identical over 7 bases. The CDR3 consists of 12 residues. Germline V lookup: CDR1 LGHDT, CDR2 YNNKEL (reference sequence). Losses at the gene ends were 7 bases for V and 8 bases for J; bases not matched to a gene: 7. CDR3 amino acids: CASTDTGEGYTF. DNA for the CDR3: TGTGCCAGCACCGATACAGGGGAGGGCTACACCTTC.

The chain employs TRBV6-5 and TRBJ1-1, with D hard to call. Trimming shortened V by 6 bases and J by 0 bases, and 8 bases separated the two germline ends. CDR3 length: 13 residues. Germline CDR1 is MNHEY and CDR2 is SVGAGI. CDR3 in amino acids: CASRSALNTEAFF. The CDR3 DNA is TGTGCCAGCAGGTCAGCCTTGAACACTGAAGCTTTCTTT.

V gene TRBV6-2 or TRBV6-3 combines with J gene TRBJ2-1; 8 bases line up with TRBD1. The CDR3 has 14 amino acids. The V and J ends lost 4 bases and 8 bases, in that order; junction bases with no gene match: 7. The germline CDR1 and CDR2 sequences are MNHEY and SVGEGT. The CDR3 DNA follows: TGTGCCAGCAGTTCCAGGGGGCACAGGGATGAGCAGTTCTTC. Protein: CASSSRGHRDEQFF.

The CDR3 DNA follows: TGTGCCAGCAGTGAACTTGTCAGCTTCTATGGCTACACCTTC. Its protein is CASSELVSFYGYTF. V and J are TRBV6-1 and TRBJ1-2; unclear D gene. This CDR3 region has 14 residues. Germline V gene lookup returns CDR1 MNHNS and CDR2 SASEGT. Trimming pared 2 bases from V and 4 bases from J, leaving 11 bases between.

V usage is TRBV5-5 and J usage is TRBJ2-5, with 7 bases aligning to TRBD1. V lost 5 bases, J lost 1 base, and 11 bases stayed unmatched. This CDR3 contains 16 residues. In germline, CDR1 is SGHKS, CDR2 YYEKEE (reference sequence). CDR3 nucleotides: TGTGCCAGCAGAGAAGGGGGCGCCTTAGGCCAAGAGACCCAGTACTTC. The encoded protein is CASREGGALGQETQYF.

The chain uses TRBV5-6 and TRBJ2-3; D not certain. This CDR3 comprises 13 residues. V was pared by 1 base and J by 4 bases, with 7 bases between. CDR1 is SGHDT, CDR2 YYEEEE, per germline. The CDR3, as DNA: TGTGCCAGCAGCTTGCTTCTATCAGATACGCAGTATTTT. The encoded protein is CASSLLLSDTQYF.